This T cell receptor (beta chain) was sequenced for a study of shared clonotypes between healthy human individuals. Assay used: immunoSEQ multiplex PCR; TCRdb lists only in-frame clones, some missing. The sample includes about 700,000 clones, about 91% of them seen just once. CD45RO-negative CD8 cells positively selected for CCR7 made up the naive population, which excluded terminally differentiated effector memory CD45RA+ cells. Specimen: naive CD8+ T cells sorted from blood. The TCR comes from a man aged 30 to 45 in good health.

CDR3 loop: CATPKEGTENTEAFF. The CDR3 nucleotides read TGCGCCACCCCAAAAGAGGGGACAGAGAACACTGAAGCTTTCTTT. The rearrangement joins TRBV4-1 to TRBJ1-1; TRBD1 agrees at 7 bases. Trimming took 10 bases from V and 1 from J; bases not matched to a gene: 12. This CDR3 contains 15 residues. Germline V CDR1 and CDR2: MGHRA, YSYEKL.